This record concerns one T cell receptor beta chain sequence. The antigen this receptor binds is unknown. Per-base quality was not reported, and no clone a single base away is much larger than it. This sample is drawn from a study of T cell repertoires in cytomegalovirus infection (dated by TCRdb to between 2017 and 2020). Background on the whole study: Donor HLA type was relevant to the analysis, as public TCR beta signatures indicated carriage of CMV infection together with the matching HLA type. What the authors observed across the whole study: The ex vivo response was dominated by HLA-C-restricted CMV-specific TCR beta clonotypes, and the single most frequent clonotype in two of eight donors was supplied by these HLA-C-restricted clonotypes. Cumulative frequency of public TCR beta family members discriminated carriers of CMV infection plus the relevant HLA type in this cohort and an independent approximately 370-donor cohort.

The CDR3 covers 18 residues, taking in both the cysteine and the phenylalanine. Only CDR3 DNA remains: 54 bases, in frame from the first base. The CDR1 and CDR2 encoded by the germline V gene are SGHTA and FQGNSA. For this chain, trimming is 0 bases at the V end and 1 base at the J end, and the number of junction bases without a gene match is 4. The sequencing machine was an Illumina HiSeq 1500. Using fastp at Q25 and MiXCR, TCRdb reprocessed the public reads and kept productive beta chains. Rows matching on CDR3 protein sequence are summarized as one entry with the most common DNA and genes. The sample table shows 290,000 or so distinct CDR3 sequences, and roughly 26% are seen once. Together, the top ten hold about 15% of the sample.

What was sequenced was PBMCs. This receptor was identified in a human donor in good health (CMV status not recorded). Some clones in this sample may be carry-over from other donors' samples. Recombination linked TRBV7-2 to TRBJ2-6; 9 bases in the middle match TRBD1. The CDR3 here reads CASSLAADRGSGANVLTF. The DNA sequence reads TGTGCCAGCAGCTTAGCGGCGGACAGGGGATCTGGGGCCAACGTCCTGACTTTC.